Shown below are 29 T cell receptor beta chains from a single sample sequenced in a study of blood T cells in healthy people across ages. The use of a sample-barcoded 5' primer and a J-beta primer mix characterized a second PCR of roughly 6 to 12 cycles. TCRdb itself ran the 5' RACE reads through MiXCR, one entry per CDR3 protein. The sample shows just under 900,000 distinct CDR3 sequences, less than 35% of them seen only once. The material sequenced was blood. The receptors come from an elderly woman in good health.

To note about this clonotype: A read error may explain this, as a much larger clone is one base away. The chain links TRBV7-2 to TRBJ2-1; D is possibly TRBD1 (6 bases). The CDR3 consists of 13 residues. Trimming took 5 bases from V and 12 from J, leaving 17 bases between them. Germline CDR1 and CDR2: SGHTA and FQGNSA. The CDR3 loop reads CASSHGQLGGQFF. DNA for the CDR3: TGTGCCAGCAGCCATGGACAGCTGGGTGGGCAGTTCTTC.

About this clonotype: The junction differs from germline at one of its ends, possibly a read error. The chain has TRBV7-9 and TRBJ1-2; possibly TRBD1 for D (6 bases). Germline V lookup: CDR1 SEHNR, CDR2 FQNEAQ (reference sequence). CDR3 length: 16 amino acids. DNA of the CDR3: TGTGCCAGCAACTTAGCGGGGGCACAACTGACCCATGGCTACACCTTC. Residues: CASNLAGAQLTHGYTF.

This clonotype came up many times. J is TRBJ2-5 and V is TRBV6-5; 14 bases match TRBD2. CDR1 and CDR2 from the germline V gene are MNHEY and SVGAGI. The CDR3 totals 18 residues. The J segment lost 3 bases and the V segment lost 0 bases, leaving 6 bases of the junction unmatched. The DNA of the CDR3 is TGTGCCAGCAGTTACTCGATTAAGACTAGCGGGGGGGAAGAGACCCAGTACTTC. This gives the protein CASSYSIKTSGGEETQYF.

This clonotype came up many times. Here the CDR3 reads CASREYGYTF. The CDR3 nucleotides are TGTGCCAGCAGGGAATATGGCTACACCTTC. J is TRBJ1-2 and V is TRBV6-1, with D unresolved. Looked up from germline, CDR1 is MNHNS and CDR2 is SASEGT. V lost 6 bases and J 5 bases, leaving 4 bases between the germline ends. This CDR3 spans 10 amino acids.

V is TRBV7-9 and J is TRBJ2-5; 13 nucleotides agree with TRBD2. The germline CDR1 and CDR2 sequences are SEHNR and FQNEAQ (reference sequence). The ends lost 5 bases at V and 6 bases at J; junction bases unmatched: 9. The CDR3 extends over 16 amino acids. The CDR3 coding sequence is TGTGCCAGCAGCCAAGAACTAGCGGGAGGGCAGAAGACCCAGTACTTC. Protein: CASSQELAGGQKTQYF.

This clonotype was picked up many times. The chain combines TRBV12-3 or TRBV12-4 with TRBJ1-5; TRBD1 is a possible D gene (5 bases). This CDR3 contains 14 residues. Trimming left V 8 bases short and J 3 bases short, with 14 bases between. DNA of the CDR3: TGTGCCAGCGGTAGGGAGGGGCACAATCAGCCCCAGCATTTT. This codes for CASGREGHNQPQHF.

This clonotype appeared a few times. The J gene is TRBJ1-2, the V gene TRBV20-1; D unclear. CDR1 and CDR2 from the germline V gene are DFQATT and SNEGSKA (reference sequence). V was trimmed by 2 bases and J by 5 bases, leaving 15 bases between them. This CDR3 contains 14 residues. In nucleotides, the CDR3 is TGCAGTGCTAGAAGCCCCTTGGAGGGTTATGGCTACACCTTC. Translation gives CSARSPLEGYGYTF.

This clonotype occurred many times. The chain employs TRBV6-2 or TRBV6-3 and TRBJ2-7, with 8 bases matching TRBD1. Trimming removed 8 bases from V and 5 bases from J; junction bases left unmatched: 11. Germline CDR1 and CDR2: MNHEY and SVGEGT. This CDR3 contains 14 residues. CDR3 protein: CASGRAGGLNEQYF. The CDR3 region has the DNA TGTGCCAGCGGCCGGGCAGGGGGCTTGAACGAGCAGTACTTC.

Many counts were recorded for this clonotype. The chain has TRBV5-1 and TRBJ2-7; D is possibly TRBD2 (5 bases). CDR3 length: 13 residues. Trimming stripped 0 bases from V and 10 bases from J, with 14 bases between. Germline lookup yields CDR1 SGHRS and CDR2 YFSETQ. In nucleotides, the CDR3 is TGCGCCAGCAGCTTGGAGTCAGGAGGAAGTCAGTACTTC. The encoded protein is CASSLESGGSQYF. Full variable domain (outside the CDR3, taken from reference TRBV5-1 and TRBJ2-7): KAGVTQTPRYLIKTRGQQVTLSCSPISGHRSVSWYQQTPGQGLQFLFEYFSETQRNKGNFPGRFSGRQFSNSRSEMNVSTLELGDSALYLCASSLESGGSQYFGPGTRLTVT.

This clonotype was observed at least ten times. The chain carries TRBV7-2 and TRBJ2-1; 8 bases align to TRBD1. This CDR3 has 15 residues. V gave up 8 bases and J gave up 5 bases; unmatched junction bases: 11. The germline V gene has CDR1 SGHTA and CDR2 FQGNSA. CDR3 sequence: CASRYPGTGNNEQFF. The CDR3 region has the DNA TGTGCCAGCCGCTATCCCGGGACAGGTAACAATGAGCAGTTCTTC.

Worth noting for this clonotype: Being one base from a much bigger clone, this may be a read error. V is TRBV5-4 and J is TRBJ2-5, with 11 bases identical to TRBD2. The CDR3 spans 16 residues. From germline, CDR1 is SGHNT and CDR2 YYREEE (reference sequence). The CDR3 coding sequence is TGTGCCAGCAGCCGTCGGACTAGCGGGTTCCAAGAGCCCCAGTACTTC. This sequence encodes CASSRRTSGFQEPQYF.

This clonotype came up many times. The chain recombines TRBV12-3 or TRBV12-4 with TRBJ2-7; 9 positions agree with TRBD1. J was trimmed by 3 bases and V by 6 bases; bases with no gene match: 3. The CDR3 runs to 13 residues. The CDR3 sequence is CASRWTGDYEQYF. The CDR3, as DNA: TGTGCCAGCAGATGGACAGGGGACTACGAGCAGTACTTC.

This clonotype has at least ten counts. This chain connects TRBV7-2 to TRBJ2-7; no clear D. This CDR3 is built from 11 residues. Germline V gives CDR1 SGHTA, CDR2 FQGNSA. V was cut by 5 bases and J by 3 bases, with 5 bases left in between. The chain's CDR3 is CASSQVYEQYF. The CDR3 bases are TGTGCCAGCAGCCAAGTCTACGAGCAGTACTTC.

At least ten counts were recorded for this clonotype. V gene TRBV27 combines with J gene TRBJ2-7; D is possibly TRBD1 (6 bases). Germline V gene data show CDR1 as MNHEY and CDR2 as SMNVEV (reference sequence). This CDR3 comprises 15 residues. V shed 1 base and J shed 0 bases, with 10 bases lying between them. CDR3 amino acids: CASSLCQGLSYEQYF. CDR3 nucleotide sequence: TGTGCCAGCAGTTTATGCCAGGGGCTCTCCTACGAGCAGTACTTC.

Only one count was recorded for this clonotype. The chain links TRBV6-1 to TRBJ1-3; 7 nucleotides agree with TRBD1. The length of the CDR3 is 14 residues. Looked up from germline, CDR1 is MNHNS and CDR2 is SASEGT. V dropped 8 bases and J dropped 0; count of bases not matched to a gene: 4. In DNA, the CDR3 is TGTGCCAGCGCGGGACAGCCCTCTGGAAACACCATATATTTT. Its protein is CASAGQPSGNTIYF.

This clonotype appeared a few times. The genes are TRBV5-5 and TRBJ2-3, with 7 bases identical to TRBD2. The CDR3 spans 17 residues. In germline, CDR1 is SGHKS, CDR2 YYEKEE (reference sequence). The J segment lost 2 bases and the V segment lost 0 bases, leaving 9 bases of the junction unmatched. DNA of the CDR3: TGTGCCAGCAGCTTGGATAGCTGGGAGGGGATCACAGATACGCAGTATTTT. Translation gives CASSLDSWEGITDTQYF.

This clonotype was recorded many times. The rearrangement uses TRBV29-1 and TRBJ2-1, with 7 nucleotides matching TRBD2. The CDR3 is 14 residues long. The junction had 11 bases not matched to a gene; V was cut back by 5 bases and J by 7 bases. CDR1 and CDR2 (germline): SQVTM, ANQGSEA. CDR3 residues: CSVWGGIGGNEQFF. The CDR3 bases are TGCAGCGTTTGGGGGGGGATCGGAGGGAATGAGCAGTTCTTC.

This clonotype was detected a few times. This rearrangement joins TRBV9 to TRBJ1-1; D unclear. Trimming cost V 4 bases and J 7 bases, with 14 bases left between them. The CDR3 is 13 residues long. Germline CDR1 reads SGDLS; CDR2 reads YYNGEE. The CDR3 sequence: CASSSGDFREAFF. The CDR3 bases are TGTGCCAGCAGCTCTGGGGATTTCCGTGAAGCTTTCTTT.

In the case of this clonotype: The junction differs from germline at one of its ends, possibly a read error. The chain recombines TRBV27 with TRBJ1-2; 9 nucleotides agree with TRBD1. The CDR3 length is 12 residues. Germline V gene lookup returns CDR1 MNHEY and CDR2 SMNVEV (reference sequence). The CDR3 DNA is TGTGCCGGCAGACAGGGGGACTATGGCTACACCTTC. It yields the protein CAGRQGDYGYTF.

Regarding this clonotype: One end of the junction fails to match germline, which may point to a read error. The V gene is TRBV3-1, the J gene TRBJ2-1; no reliable D call. From germline, CDR1 is LGHDT and CDR2 YNNKEL (reference sequence). This CDR3 is 14 amino acids long. The CDR3 reads CASSQAKGLETQFF. Here the CDR3 DNA reads TGTGCCAGCAGTCAAGCGAAAGGGTTGGAGACCCAGTTCTTC.

The V and J genes are TRBV19 and TRBJ1-2; TRBD1 aligns across 8 bases. CDR1 and CDR2 (germline): LNHDA, SQIVND (reference sequence). V shed 6 bases and J 6 bases; nucleotides not matched to a gene: 3. The CDR3 extends over 12 amino acids. The CDR3 DNA sequence: TGTGCCAGTAGCGGACAGGGCCATGGCTACACCTTC. Translation gives CASSGQGHGYTF.

The chain's CDR3 is CASSRTNAYEQYF. The CDR3 DNA reads TGTGCCAGCAGCCGTACAAATGCCTACGAGCAGTACTTC. The chain uses TRBV6-5 and TRBJ2-7; D uncertain. The CDR3 has 13 amino acids. Germline assignment: CDR1 MNHEY and CDR2 SVGAGI. V was pared by 6 bases and J by 2 bases, with 11 bases between.

A note on this clonotype: A read error may explain this, as a much larger clone is one base away. The gene calls are TRBV6-4 and TRBJ2-1; 9 bases line up with TRBD1. Germline lookup yields CDR1 MRHNA and CDR2 SNTAGT. The CDR3 length is 15 residues. CDR3 DNA sequence: TGTGCCAGCAGTAAAACAGGGGGCGGATACAATGAGCAGGTCTTC. Its translation: CASSKTGGGYNEQVF.

Only a few counts were recorded for this clonotype. The chain links TRBV12-3 or TRBV12-4 to TRBJ2-2; D is tentatively TRBD1 or TRBD2 (5 bases each). The CDR3 consists of 12 residues. Trimming shortened V by 7 bases and J by 6 bases, and 9 bases separated the two germline ends. CDR3 nucleotides: TGTGCCAGCAACTGGGACCCCGGGGAGCTGTTTTTT. Its protein product is CASNWDPGELFF.

In this sample, this clonotype turned up many times. The genes are TRBV18 and TRBJ2-5; no clear D gene. This CDR3 has 14 amino acids. Germline values: CDR1 KGHSH, CDR2 LQKENI. Trimming shortened V by 5 bases and J by 1 base, and 11 bases separated the two germline ends. The CDR3 sequence is CASSSGLRQETQYF. CDR3 nucleotides: TGTGCCAGCTCATCCGGGCTTCGCCAAGAGACCCAGTACTTC.

The rearrangement joins TRBV28 to TRBJ1-2; possibly TRBD1 for D (5 bases). CDR3 size: 13 residues. In germline, CDR1 is MDHEN, CDR2 SYDVKM. V dropped 4 bases and J dropped 8 bases, with 14 bases sitting between them. CDR3 region: CASSSHGARGYTF. CDR3 bases: TGTGCCAGCAGTTCTCACGGGGCGCGGGGCTACACCTTC.

This clonotype came up a few times. The rearrangement links TRBV28 to TRBJ2-1, with D unresolved. The CDR3 extends over 13 amino acids. Trimming left V 3 bases short and J 10 bases short, with 13 bases between. Germline loops: CDR1 MDHEN, CDR2 SYDVKM. CDR3 protein: CASSLETPPEQFF. CDR3 nucleotides: TGTGCCAGCAGTTTGGAGACCCCACCCGAGCAGTTCTTC.

The chain carries TRBV15 and TRBJ1-6, with a possible D match to TRBD1 (5 bases). The CDR3 has 16 residues. The V gene lost 0 bases and the J gene lost 10 bases, with 16 bases spanning the gap. Germline loops: CDR1 LNHNV, CDR2 YYDKDF (reference sequence). The CDR3 DNA sequence: TGTGCCACCAGCAGAGATCAGGCGGGGAAGGGGTCACCCCTCCACTTT. Protein: CATSRDQAGKGSPLHF.

This clonotype was found many times. The chain combines TRBV5-6 with TRBJ2-1; TRBD1 agrees at 9 bases. This CDR3 is 16 amino acids long. Germline V gives CDR1 SGHDT, CDR2 YYEEEE. With V trimmed by 6 bases and J by 4 bases, 11 bases remained unmatched. CDR3 DNA sequence: TGTGCCAGCACCTACACGGCACAGGGGGCGTACAATGAGCAGTTCTTC. Amino acid sequence: CASTYTAQGAYNEQFF.